This T cell receptor (beta chain) was found in a study of response to subunit inactivated influenza vaccine. General observations from the study: Each seasonal influenza vaccination recruits few new T cells, the authors suggested.

This clonotype was picked up a small number of times. Its antigen is unidentified. This CDR3 is built from 13 residues. J was trimmed by 11 bases and V by 3 bases; bases with no gene match: 6. TCRdb analysed the RT-PCR reads with MiXCR anew, one entry per CDR3 protein. This table holds 750,000 to 850,000 distinct CDR3 sequences, approximately 17% found once. The chain couples TRBV12-3 or TRBV12-4 to TRBJ1-4; 7 nucleotides align to TRBD1. The specimen was PBMCs from blood, collected 4 to 6 days after vaccination. The sequence was obtained from a man aged 50 to 60 who received an inactivated influenza vaccine. Here the CDR3 DNA reads TGTGCCAGCAGTTTCAGCGTACAGGGGAAACTGTTTTTT. This sequence encodes CASSFSVQGKLFF.